These 23 T cell receptor beta chains were sequenced from one sample in a study of cytomegalovirus exposure and HLA in healthy donors. A multiplex PCR was run with 60 Vbeta primers and 13 Jbeta primers. This table comes from immunoSEQ multiplex PCR, and its TCRdb copy is limited to in-frame clones, with some not included. Here the sample spans about 200,000 clones, 65% to 80% being singletons. Sequenced: PBMCs. The source of these receptors is a man aged 50 or older in good health and CMV-seronegative.

The chain combines TRBV27 with TRBJ2-5; 12 nucleotides agree with TRBD2. Germline CDR1 reads MNHEY; CDR2 reads SMNVEV (reference sequence). V shed 4 bases, J shed 5 bases, and the junction held 8 bases outside the gene matches. The CDR3 extends over 16 amino acids. CDR3 DNA: TGTGCCAGCAGTTCCAACCTAGCGGGAGGGGGTGAGACCCAGTACTTC. It specifies CASSSNLAGGGETQYF.

The chain uses TRBV9 and TRBJ2-1, with D unclear. The germline V gene encodes CDR1 SGDLS and CDR2 YYNGEE. This CDR3 spans 15 amino acids. V lost 0 bases to trimming and J lost 7 bases, with 14 bases between them. The DNA for the CDR3 is TGTGCCAGCAGCGTAGGCCCCGGCCCTAGGAATGAGCAGTTCTTC. This codes for CASSVGPGPRNEQFF.

The chain combines TRBV14 with TRBJ2-7; 12 positions match TRBD1. Losses at the gene ends were 3 bases for V and 6 bases for J; bases not matched to a gene: 9. The CDR3 is made up of 16 amino acids. CDR1 SGHDN and CDR2 FVKESK come from the germline V gene. The CDR3 coding sequence is TGTGCCAGCAGCCAGGCAGGGACAGGGGGCCGAGGCGAGCAGTACTTC. Its translation is CASSQAGTGGRGEQYF.

The chain links TRBV7-8 to TRBJ1-3; D not certain. The CDR3 totals 14 residues. V lost 1 base and J lost 4, with 8 bases in between. Germline CDR1 SGHVS, CDR2 FQNEAQ. DNA of the CDR3: TGTGCCAGCAGCTTAGTGGGAGGGGGAAACACCATATATTTT. Residues: CASSLVGGGNTIYF. Full variable domain (rest looked up from reference TRBV7-8 and TRBJ1-3): GAGVSQSPRYKVAKRGQDVALRCDPISGHVSLFWYQQALGQGPEFLTYFQNEAQLDKSGLPSDRFFAERPEGSVSTLKIQRTQQEDSAVYLCASSLVGGGNTIYFGEGSWLTVV.

The V call is TRBV7-9, the J call TRBJ2-5, with 13 bases matching TRBD2. The CDR3 has 16 residues. Germline V CDR1 and CDR2: SEHNR, FQNEAQ (reference sequence). Unmatched junction bases numbered 4, after V lost 1 base and J lost 5 bases. The CDR3 nucleotides read TGTGCCAGCAGCTTAGGGACTAGCGGGAGAGCCGAGACCCAGTACTTC. It codes for CASSLGTSGRAETQYF. Combining the CDR3 with reference TRBV7-9 and TRBJ2-5 gives the whole variable domain DTGVSQNPRHKITKRGQNVTFRCDPISEHNRLYWYRQTLGQGPEFLTYFQNEAQLEKSRLLSDRFSAERPKGSFSTLEIQRTEQGDSAMYLCASSLGTSGRAETQYFGPGTRLLVL.

This chain links TRBV30 with TRBJ2-5; possibly TRBD2 for D (7 bases). The CDR3 has 14 amino acids. Trimming shortened V by 4 bases and J by 7 bases, and 19 bases separated the two germline ends. Per the germline V gene, CDR1 is GTSNPN and CDR2 is SVGIG (reference sequence). DNA of the CDR3: TGTGCCTGGACGATGGCCGGGGGGCGAGGGACCCAGTACTTC. Protein sequence: CAWTMAGGRGTQYF. Looking up the rest from reference TRBV30 and TRBJ2-5 gives the full variable domain: SQTIHQWPATLVQPVGSPLSLECTVEGTSNPNLYWYRQAAGRGLQLLFYSVGIGQISSEVPQNLSASRPQDRQFILSSKKLLLSDSGFYLCAWTMAGGRGTQYFGPGTRLLVL.

This chain links TRBV5-1 with TRBJ2-5; D remains ambiguous. CDR1 and CDR2 from the germline V gene are SGHRS and YFSETQ. V was clipped by 9 bases and J by 2 bases, with 14 bases between them. This CDR3 has 13 amino acids. The CDR3 protein is CATRLEAQETQYF. Here the CDR3 DNA reads TGCGCCACCCGGCTTGAGGCACAAGAGACCCAGTACTTC.

This chain links TRBV28 with TRBJ2-7, with a possible D match to TRBD1 (5 bases). Trimming took off 6 bases at V and 2 bases at J, with 14 bases between the two ends. Germline-derived CDR1 and CDR2 are MDHEN and SYDVKM. This CDR3 is built from 14 residues. Here the CDR3 reads CASSQTTGTYEQYF. The DNA for the CDR3 is TGTGCCAGCAGCCAAACCACAGGTACCTACGAGCAGTACTTC.

The V call is TRBV11-2, the J call TRBJ2-7, with a possible D match to TRBD1 (5 bases). The CDR3 extends over 10 amino acids. V lost 8 bases to trimming and J lost 3 bases, with 5 bases between them. CDR1 and CDR2 (germline): SGHAT, FQNNGV. This CDR3 is CASGHYEQYF. The DNA of the CDR3 is TGTGCCAGCGGACACTACGAGCAGTACTTC.

A note on this clone: One junction end does not reproduce the germline sequence, and a read error may be involved. The V and J genes are TRBV7-9 and TRBJ2-3; tentative D call: TRBD2 (5 bases). The CDR3 length is 15 residues. CDR1 SEHNR and CDR2 FQNEAQ come from the germline V gene (reference sequence). Here the CDR3 DNA reads TGTTCCAGCAGCCCCGGGGAGCGGAGCACAGATACGCAGTATTTT. Residues: CSSSPGERSTDTQYF.

The chain joins TRBV30 to TRBJ1-1, with a tentative D call TRBD1 (6 bases). The CDR3 spans 13 residues. Trimming took off 2 bases at V and 1 base at J, with 8 bases between the two ends. Germline CDR1 is GTSNPN and CDR2 is SVGIG (reference sequence). The CDR3 protein is CAWSPGANTEAFF. DNA of the CDR3: TGTGCCTGGAGTCCAGGGGCGAACACTGAAGCTTTCTTT.

This rearrangement joins TRBV14 to TRBJ1-3; possible D gene TRBD1, 5 bases. Germline values: CDR1 SGHDN, CDR2 FVKESK. V gave up 4 bases and J gave up 4 bases, with 14 bases separating them. CDR3 length: 15 residues. CDR3 amino acids: CASSPPGVNGNTIYF. CDR3 in DNA: TGTGCCAGCAGCCCGCCGGGGGTGAACGGAAACACCATATATTTT.

Written as DNA, the CDR3 is TGTGCCACCGCCCAACGGGATCTCTACGAGCAGTACTTC. The encoded protein is CATAQRDLYEQYF. The chain joins TRBV15 to TRBJ2-7, with a possible D match to TRBD2 (5 bases). Per germline, CDR1 LNHNV and CDR2 YYDKDF (reference sequence). V gave up 8 bases and J gave up 3 bases, with 14 bases separating them. The CDR3 has 13 amino acids.

The rearrangement links TRBV10-3 to TRBJ2-3, with 12 nucleotides matching TRBD2. Germline V lookup: CDR1 ENHRY, CDR2 SYGVKD. This CDR3 is built from 14 residues. V lost 10 bases and J lost 2; bases outside the gene matches: 4. The CDR3 region has the DNA TGTGCCAGCGGACTAGCGGGGATCACAGATACGCAGTATTTT. Amino acid sequence: CASGLAGITDTQYF.

This chain links TRBV4-1 with TRBJ1-5, with 8 nucleotides matching TRBD1. The germline CDR1 and CDR2 sequences are MGHRA and YSYEKL. J was trimmed by 6 bases and V by 0 bases; bases with no gene match: 4. This CDR3 comprises 15 residues. CDR3 nucleotide sequence: TGCGCCAGCAGCCAAGATGGGACAGGCGTTCAGCCCCAGCATTTT. Translating gives CASSQDGTGVQPQHF.

The chain's CDR3 is CSVPGQGAGQYF. The CDR3 coding sequence is TGCAGCGTACCGGGACAGGGGGCCGGGCAGTACTTC. This chain links TRBV29-1 with TRBJ2-7; 12 nucleotides align to TRBD1. In germline, CDR1 is SQVTM, CDR2 ANQGSEA. Trimming took 6 bases from V and 9 from J; bases not matched to a gene: 6. The CDR3 runs to 12 residues.

The rearrangement links TRBV5-1 to TRBJ2-7; 8 positions agree with TRBD1. The CDR3 loop spans 14 amino acids. The junction had 9 bases not matched to a gene; V was cut back by 4 bases and J by 6 bases. The V gene's germline CDR1 is SGHRS and CDR2 YFSETQ. The CDR3 DNA reads TGCGCCAGCAGCGCTAACAGGGGGAGGATCGAGCAGTACTTC. Translating gives CASSANRGRIEQYF.

The DNA of the CDR3 is TGTGCCTGGATGAGGCAACAAGAGACCCAGTACTTC. It translates to CAWMRQQETQYF. V is TRBV30 and J is TRBJ2-5; D unclear. The germline V and J ends were trimmed by 4 bases and 2 bases, with 8 bases remaining between them. Germline values: CDR1 GTSNPN, CDR2 SVGIG (reference sequence). This CDR3 has 12 residues. Filled out from reference TRBV30 and TRBJ2-5, the complete variable domain reads SQTIHQWPATLVQPVGSPLSLECTVEGTSNPNLYWYRQAAGRGLQLLFYSVGIGQISSEVPQNLSASRPQDRQFILSSKKLLLSDSGFYLCAWMRQQETQYFGPGTRLLVL.

The DNA for the CDR3 is TGCGCCAGCAGCTTGGTTCCGGGAGCATCCTACAATGAGCAGTTCTTC. Translating gives CASSLVPGASYNEQFF. The J gene is TRBJ2-1, the V gene TRBV5-1, with a possible D match to TRBD2 (6 bases). V was shortened by 0 bases and J by 1 base, with 11 bases between the two germline ends. Germline V gene lookup returns CDR1 SGHRS and CDR2 YFSETQ. CDR3 length: 16 residues.

This clone has just a few counts. The rearrangement joins TRBV7-9 to TRBJ1-2; possibly TRBD1 for D (6 bases). Deletions cut 5 bases from V and 2 bases from J, with 15 bases between. The CDR3 covers 15 residues. Germline CDR1 and CDR2: SEHNR and FQNEAQ (reference sequence). The CDR3 nucleotides read TGTGCCAGCAGCACTTTACCAGGGGCAAACTATGGCTACACCTTC. Translated: CASSTLPGANYGYTF.

This chain uses TRBV28 with TRBJ1-4; tentative D call: TRBD1 (5 bases). Germline CDR1 is MDHEN and CDR2 is SYDVKM. V lost 6 bases, J lost 7 bases, and 18 bases lay in between. The CDR3 extends over 15 amino acids. The CDR3 loop is CASSPPTAGREKLFF. The CDR3 nucleotides are TGTGCCAGCAGCCCACCGACAGCAGGTCGTGAAAAACTGTTTTTT.

This chain links TRBV27 with TRBJ2-1, with 13 bases matching TRBD2. Germline-derived CDR1 and CDR2 are MNHEY and SMNVEV (reference sequence). V lost 4 bases to trimming and J lost 9 bases; unmatched junction nucleotides: 3. The length of the CDR3 is 14 residues. The CDR3 reads CASSWTSGSSEQFF. CDR3 sequence (DNA): TGTGCCAGCAGTTGGACTAGCGGGAGTAGTGAGCAGTTCTTC.

This clone was recorded once. The chain is built from TRBV28 and TRBJ2-7; 15 nucleotides align to TRBD2. The CDR3 length is 16 residues. CDR1 MDHEN and CDR2 SYDVKM come from the germline V gene. The V gene end was trimmed by 6 bases and the J gene end by 3 bases; junction bases not matched to a gene: 6. DNA for the CDR3: TGTGCCAGCAGCGGGACTAGCGGGAGGTCGTTCTACGAGCAGTACTTC. Its protein product is CASSGTSGRSFYEQYF.